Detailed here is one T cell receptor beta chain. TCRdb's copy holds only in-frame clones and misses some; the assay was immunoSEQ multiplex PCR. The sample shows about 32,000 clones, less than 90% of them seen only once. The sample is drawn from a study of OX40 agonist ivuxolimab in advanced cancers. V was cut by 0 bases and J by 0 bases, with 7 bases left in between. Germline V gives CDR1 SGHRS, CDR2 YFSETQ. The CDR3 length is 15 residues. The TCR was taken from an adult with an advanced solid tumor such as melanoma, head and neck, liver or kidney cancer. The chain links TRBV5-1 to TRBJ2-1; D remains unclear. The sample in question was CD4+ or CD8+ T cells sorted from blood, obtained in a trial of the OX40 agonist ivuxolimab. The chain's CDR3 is CASSLGTSSYNEQFF. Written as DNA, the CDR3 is TGCGCCAGCAGCTTGGGGACGAGCTCCTACAATGAGCAGTTCTTC. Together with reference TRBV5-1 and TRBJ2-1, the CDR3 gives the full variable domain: KAGVTQTPRYLIKTRGQQVTLSCSPISGHRSVSWYQQTPGQGLQFLFEYFSETQRNKGNFPGRFSGRQFSNSRSEMNVSTLELGDSALYLCASSLGTSSYNEQFFGPGTRLTVL.